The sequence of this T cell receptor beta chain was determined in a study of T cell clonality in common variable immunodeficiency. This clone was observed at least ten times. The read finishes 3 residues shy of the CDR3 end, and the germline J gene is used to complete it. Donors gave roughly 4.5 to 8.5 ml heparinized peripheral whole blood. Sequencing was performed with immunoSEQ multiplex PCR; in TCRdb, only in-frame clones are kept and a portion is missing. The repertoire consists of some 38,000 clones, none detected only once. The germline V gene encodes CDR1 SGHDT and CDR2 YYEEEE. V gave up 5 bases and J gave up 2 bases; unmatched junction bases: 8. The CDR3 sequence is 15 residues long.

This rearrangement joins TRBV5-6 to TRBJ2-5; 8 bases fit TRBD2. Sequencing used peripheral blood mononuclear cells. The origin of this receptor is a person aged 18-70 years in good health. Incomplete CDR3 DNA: TGTGCCAGCAGTGACCGGCGGGGGGCTCAAGAGACC. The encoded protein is CASSDRRGAQET. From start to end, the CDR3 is CASSDRRGAQETQYF.